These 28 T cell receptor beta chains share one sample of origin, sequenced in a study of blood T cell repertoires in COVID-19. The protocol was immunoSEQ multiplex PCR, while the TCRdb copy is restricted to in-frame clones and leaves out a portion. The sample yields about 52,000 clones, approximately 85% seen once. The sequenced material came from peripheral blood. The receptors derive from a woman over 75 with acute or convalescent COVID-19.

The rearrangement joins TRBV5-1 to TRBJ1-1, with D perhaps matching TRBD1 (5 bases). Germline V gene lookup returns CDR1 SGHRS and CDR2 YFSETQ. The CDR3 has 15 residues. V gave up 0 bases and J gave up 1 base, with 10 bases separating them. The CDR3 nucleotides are TGCGCCAGCAGCTTGGTGTTGGGGGGGAACACTGAAGCTTTCTTT. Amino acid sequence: CASSLVLGGNTEAFF.

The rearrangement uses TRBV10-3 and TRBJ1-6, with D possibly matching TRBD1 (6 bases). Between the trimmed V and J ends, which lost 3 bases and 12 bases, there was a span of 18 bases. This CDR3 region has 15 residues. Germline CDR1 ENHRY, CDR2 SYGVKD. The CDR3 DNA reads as TGTGCCATCAGTGACGCAGGGGCACCAGACGTACCCCTCCACTTT. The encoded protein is CAISDAGAPDVPLHF.

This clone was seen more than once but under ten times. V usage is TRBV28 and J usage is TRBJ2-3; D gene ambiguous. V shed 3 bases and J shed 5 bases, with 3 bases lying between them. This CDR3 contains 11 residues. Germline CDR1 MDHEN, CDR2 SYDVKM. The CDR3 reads CASSFLDTQYF. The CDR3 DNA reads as TGTGCCAGCAGTTTCCTAGATACGCAGTATTTT. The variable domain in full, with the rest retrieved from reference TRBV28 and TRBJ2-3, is DVKVTQSSRYLVKRTGEKVFLECVQDMDHENMFWYRQDPGLGLRLIYFSYDVKMKEKGDIPEGYSVSREKKERFSLILESASTNQTSMYLCASSFLDTQYFGPGTRLTVL.

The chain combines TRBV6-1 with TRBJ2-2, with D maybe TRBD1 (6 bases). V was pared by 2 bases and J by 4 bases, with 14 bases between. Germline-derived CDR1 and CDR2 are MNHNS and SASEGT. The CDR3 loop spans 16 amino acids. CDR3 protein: CASSEPGQGITGELFF. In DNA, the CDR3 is TGTGCCAGCAGTGAACCGGGACAAGGAATCACCGGGGAGCTGTTTTTT.

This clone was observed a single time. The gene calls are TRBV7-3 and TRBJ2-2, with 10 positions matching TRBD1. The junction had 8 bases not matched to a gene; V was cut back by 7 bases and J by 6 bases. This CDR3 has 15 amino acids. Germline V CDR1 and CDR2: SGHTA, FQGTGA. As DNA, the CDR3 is TGTGCCAGCACCCCGGGACAGGGGATTCCCGGGGAGCTGTTTTTT. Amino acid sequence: CASTPGQGIPGELFF.

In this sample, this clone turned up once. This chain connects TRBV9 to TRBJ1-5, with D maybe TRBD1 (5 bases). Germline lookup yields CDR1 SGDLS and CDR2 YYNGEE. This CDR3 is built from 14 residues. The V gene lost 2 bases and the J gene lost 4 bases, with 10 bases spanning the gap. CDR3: CASSVDPGNQPQHF. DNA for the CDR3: TGTGCCAGCAGCGTTGACCCAGGGAATCAGCCCCAGCATTTT.

The CDR3 nucleotides are TGTGCCAGTACCCATCCGGGACAGGGTGTTGAAAAACTGTTTTTT. Protein: CASTHPGQGVEKLFF. This sequence joins TRBV19 and TRBJ1-4; 9 bases map to TRBD1. CDR1 and CDR2 (germline): LNHDA, SQIVND (reference sequence). The CDR3 runs 15 residues. Unmatched junction bases numbered 10, after V lost 7 bases and J lost 7 bases.

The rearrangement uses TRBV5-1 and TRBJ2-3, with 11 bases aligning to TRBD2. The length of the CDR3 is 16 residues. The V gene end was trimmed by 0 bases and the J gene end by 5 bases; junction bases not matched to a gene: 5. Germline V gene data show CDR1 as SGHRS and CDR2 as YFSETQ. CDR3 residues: CASSLELAGGLDTQYF. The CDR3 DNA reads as TGCGCCAGCAGCTTGGAGCTAGCGGGAGGCTTAGATACGCAGTATTTT.

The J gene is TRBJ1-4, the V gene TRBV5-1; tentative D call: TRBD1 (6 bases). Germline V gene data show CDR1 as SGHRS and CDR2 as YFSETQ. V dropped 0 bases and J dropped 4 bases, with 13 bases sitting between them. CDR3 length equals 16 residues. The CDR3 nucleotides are TGCGCCAGCAGCTTGGCGTTGCCAGGGGTTAATGAAAAACTGTTTTTT. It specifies CASSLALPGVNEKLFF.

The DNA for the CDR3 is TGTGCCAGCTCACCCCCAGTGAACACTGAAGCTTTCTTT. This codes for CASSPPVNTEAFF. The gene calls are TRBV18 and TRBJ1-1, with D hard to call. The germline V gene has CDR1 KGHSH and CDR2 LQKENI. The CDR3 loop spans 13 amino acids. V shed 3 bases and J shed 0 bases, with 5 bases lying between them. Using reference TRBV18 and TRBJ1-1 for the parts outside the CDR3, the full variable domain is NAGVMQNPRHLVRRRGQEARLRCSPMKGHSHVYWYRQLPEEGLKFMVYLQKENIIDESGMPKERFSAEFPKEGPSILRIQQVVRGDSAAYFCASSPPVNTEAFFGQGTRLTVV.

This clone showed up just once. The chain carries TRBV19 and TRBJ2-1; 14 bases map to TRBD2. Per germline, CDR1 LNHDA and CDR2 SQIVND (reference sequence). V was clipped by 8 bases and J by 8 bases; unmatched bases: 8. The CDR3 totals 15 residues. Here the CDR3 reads CASSLGTSGSYEQFF. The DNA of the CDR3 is TGTGCCAGTTCCCTTGGGACTAGCGGGAGTTATGAGCAGTTCTTC.

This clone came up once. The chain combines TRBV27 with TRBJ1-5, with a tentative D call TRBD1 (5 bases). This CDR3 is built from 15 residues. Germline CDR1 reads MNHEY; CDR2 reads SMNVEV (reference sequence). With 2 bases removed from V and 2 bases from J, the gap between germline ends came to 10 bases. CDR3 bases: TGTGCCAGCAGTTTAACCAGGGTTGGCAATCAGCCCCAGCATTTT. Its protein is CASSLTRVGNQPQHF.

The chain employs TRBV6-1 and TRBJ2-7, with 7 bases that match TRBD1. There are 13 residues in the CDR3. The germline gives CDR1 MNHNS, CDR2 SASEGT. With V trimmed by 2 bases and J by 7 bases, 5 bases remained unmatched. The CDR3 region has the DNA TGTGCCAGCAGTGAATATCCGGGACAGGAGCAGTACTTC. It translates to CASSEYPGQEQYF.

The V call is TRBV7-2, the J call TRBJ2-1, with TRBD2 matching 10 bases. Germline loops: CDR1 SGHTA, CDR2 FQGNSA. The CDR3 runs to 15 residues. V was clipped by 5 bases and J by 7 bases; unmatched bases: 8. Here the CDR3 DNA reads TGTGCCAGCAGCCCAGGGCTACTAGCGGGAAATGAGCAGTTCTTC. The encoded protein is CASSPGLLAGNEQFF.

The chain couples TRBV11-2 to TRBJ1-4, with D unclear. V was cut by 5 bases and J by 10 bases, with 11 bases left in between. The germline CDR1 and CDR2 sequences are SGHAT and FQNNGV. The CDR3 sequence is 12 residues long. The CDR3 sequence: CASSVLDGKLFF. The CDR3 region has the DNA TGTGCCAGCAGCGTACTCGATGGAAAACTGTTTTTT.

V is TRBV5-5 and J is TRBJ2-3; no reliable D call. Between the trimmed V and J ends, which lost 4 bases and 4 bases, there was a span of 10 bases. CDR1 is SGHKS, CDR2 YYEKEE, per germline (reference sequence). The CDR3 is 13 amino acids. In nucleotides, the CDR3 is TGTGCCAGCAGCCCCCTAGTAGCAGATACGCAGTATTTT. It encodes CASSPLVADTQYF.

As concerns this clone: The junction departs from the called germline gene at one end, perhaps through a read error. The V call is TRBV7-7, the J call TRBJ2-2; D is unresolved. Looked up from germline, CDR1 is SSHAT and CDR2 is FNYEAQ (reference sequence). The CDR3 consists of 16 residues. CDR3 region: CASSPSPNKNTGELFF. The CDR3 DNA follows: TGTGCTAGCAGCCCTAGTCCCAATAAGAACACCGGGGAGCTGTTTTTT. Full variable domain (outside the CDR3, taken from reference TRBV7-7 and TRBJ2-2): GAGVSQSPRYKVTKRGQDVTLRCDPISSHATLYWYQQALGQGPEFLTYFNYEAQPDKSGLPSDRFSAERPEGSISTLTIQRTEQRDSAMYRCASSPSPNKNTGELFFGEGSRLTVL.

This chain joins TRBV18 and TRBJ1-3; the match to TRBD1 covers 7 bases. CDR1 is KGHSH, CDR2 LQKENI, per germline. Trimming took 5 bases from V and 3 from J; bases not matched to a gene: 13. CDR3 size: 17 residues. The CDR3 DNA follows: TGTGCCAGCTCATTAGACACAACAGGGGTTCGTGGAAACACCATATATTTT. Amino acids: CASSLDTTGVRGNTIYF. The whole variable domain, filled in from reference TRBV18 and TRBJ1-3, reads NAGVMQNPRHLVRRRGQEARLRCSPMKGHSHVYWYRQLPEEGLKFMVYLQKENIIDESGMPKERFSAEFPKEGPSILRIQQVVRGDSAAYFCASSLDTTGVRGNTIYFGEGSWLTVV.

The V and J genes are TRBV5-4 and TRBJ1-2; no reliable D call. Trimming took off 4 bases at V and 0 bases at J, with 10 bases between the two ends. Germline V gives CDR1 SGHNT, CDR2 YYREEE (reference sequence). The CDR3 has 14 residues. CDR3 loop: CASSLVTSNYGYTF. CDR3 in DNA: TGTGCCAGCAGCCTGGTGACTTCTAACTATGGCTACACCTTC.

CDR3 residues: CASSSPGGTDTQYF. The CDR3 DNA is TGTGCCAGCAGCTCTCCAGGGGGCACAGATACGCAGTATTTT. The chain joins TRBV4-2 to TRBJ2-3; maybe TRBD1 (6 bases). V lost 5 bases, J lost 1 base, and 10 bases lay in between. The CDR3 contains 14 residues. Germline V gene sequence: CDR1 LGHNA, CDR2 YNFKEQ.

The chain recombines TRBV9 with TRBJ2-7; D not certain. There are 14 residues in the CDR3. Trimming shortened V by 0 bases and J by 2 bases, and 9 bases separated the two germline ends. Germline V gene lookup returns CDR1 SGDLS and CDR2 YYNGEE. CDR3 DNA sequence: TGTGCCAGCAGCGTAGGGGCTCGACCCTACGAGCAGTACTTC. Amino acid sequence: CASSVGARPYEQYF.

The CDR3: CASSHRQGRTEAFF. In DNA form, the CDR3 reads TGTGCCAGCAGCCACAGACAGGGTAGGACTGAAGCTTTCTTT. This chain links TRBV3-1 (or the pseudogene TRBV3-2) with TRBJ1-1; 7 nucleotides agree with TRBD1. Trimming at V came to 3 bases and at J to 5 bases, leaving 6 bases not matched to a gene. Germline loops: CDR1 LGHDT, CDR2 YNNKEL (reference sequence). The CDR3 is 14 amino acids.

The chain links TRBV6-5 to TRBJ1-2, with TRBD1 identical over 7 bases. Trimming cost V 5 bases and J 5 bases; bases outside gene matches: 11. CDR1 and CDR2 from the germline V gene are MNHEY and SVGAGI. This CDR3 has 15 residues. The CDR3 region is CASSKARTGGYGYTF. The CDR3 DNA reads TGTGCCAGCAGTAAGGCACGGACAGGAGGATATGGCTACACCTTC.

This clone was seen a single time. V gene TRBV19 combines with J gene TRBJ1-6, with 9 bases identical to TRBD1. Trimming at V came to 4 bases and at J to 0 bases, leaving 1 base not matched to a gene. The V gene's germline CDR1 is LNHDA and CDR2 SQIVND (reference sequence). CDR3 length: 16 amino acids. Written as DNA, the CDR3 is TGTGCCAGTAGTACGACAGGGGGCTCCTATAATTCACCCCTCCACTTT. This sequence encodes CASSTTGGSYNSPLHF.

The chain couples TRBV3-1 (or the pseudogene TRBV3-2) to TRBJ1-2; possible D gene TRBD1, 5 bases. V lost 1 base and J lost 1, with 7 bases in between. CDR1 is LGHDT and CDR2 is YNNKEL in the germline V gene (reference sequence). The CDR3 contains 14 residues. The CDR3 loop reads CASSQGGGNYGYTF. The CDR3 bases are TGTGCCAGCAGCCAAGGGGGGGGTAACTATGGCTACACCTTC.

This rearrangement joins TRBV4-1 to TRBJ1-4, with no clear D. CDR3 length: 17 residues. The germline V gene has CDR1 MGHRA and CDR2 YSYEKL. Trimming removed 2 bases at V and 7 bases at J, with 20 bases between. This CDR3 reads CASSQTLERSAAEKLFF. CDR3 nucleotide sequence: TGCGCCAGCAGCCAAACCCTAGAACGGTCCGCGGCTGAAAAACTGTTTTTT.

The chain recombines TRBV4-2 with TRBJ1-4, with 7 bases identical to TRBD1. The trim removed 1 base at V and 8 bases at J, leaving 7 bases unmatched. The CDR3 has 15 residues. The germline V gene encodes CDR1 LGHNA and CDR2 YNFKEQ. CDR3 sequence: CASSQAQGGWEKLFF. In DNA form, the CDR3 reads TGTGCCAGCAGCCAAGCGCAGGGGGGATGGGAAAAACTGTTTTTT.

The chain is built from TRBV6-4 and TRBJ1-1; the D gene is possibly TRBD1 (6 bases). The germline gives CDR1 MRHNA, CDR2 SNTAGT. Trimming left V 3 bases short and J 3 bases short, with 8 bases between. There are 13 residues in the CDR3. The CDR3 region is CASSEQGHTEAFF. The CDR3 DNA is TGTGCCAGCAGTGAACAGGGCCACACTGAAGCTTTCTTT.